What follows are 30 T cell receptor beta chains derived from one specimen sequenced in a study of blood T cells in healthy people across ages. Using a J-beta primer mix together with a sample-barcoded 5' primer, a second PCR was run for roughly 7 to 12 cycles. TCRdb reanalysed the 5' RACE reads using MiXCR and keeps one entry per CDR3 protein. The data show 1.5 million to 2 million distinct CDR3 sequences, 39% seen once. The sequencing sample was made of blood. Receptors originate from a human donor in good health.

For the CDR3, the DNA is TGCGCCAGCAGCCCGGGACCGTTCCAAGAGACCCAGTACTTC. As protein: CASSPGPFQETQYF. V and J are TRBV4-1 and TRBJ2-5; the D gene could be TRBD1 or TRBD2 (5 bases each). This CDR3 has 14 amino acids. Germline CDR1 MGHRA, CDR2 YSYEKL. Between the trimmed V and J ends, which lost 4 bases and 1 base, there was a span of 10 bases.

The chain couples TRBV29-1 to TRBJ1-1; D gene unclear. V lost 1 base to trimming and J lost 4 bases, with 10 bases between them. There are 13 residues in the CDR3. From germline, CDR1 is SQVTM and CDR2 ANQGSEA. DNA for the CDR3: TGCAGCGTTGAAGGGGATTTTTTCACTGAAGCTTTCTTT. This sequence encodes CSVEGDFFTEAFF.

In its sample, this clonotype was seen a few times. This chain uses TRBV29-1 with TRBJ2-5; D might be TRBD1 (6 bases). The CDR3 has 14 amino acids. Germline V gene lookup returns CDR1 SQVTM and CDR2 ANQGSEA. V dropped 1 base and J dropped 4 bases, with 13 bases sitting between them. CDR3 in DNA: TGCAGCGTTGAAGGACCGGGACACCCAGAGACCCAGTACTTC. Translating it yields CSVEGPGHPETQYF.

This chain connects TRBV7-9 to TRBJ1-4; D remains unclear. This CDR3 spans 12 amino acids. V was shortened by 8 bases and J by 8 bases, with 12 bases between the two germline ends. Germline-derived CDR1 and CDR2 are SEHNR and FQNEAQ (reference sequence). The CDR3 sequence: CASQWTNEKLFF. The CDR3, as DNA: TGTGCCAGCCAGTGGACCAACGAAAAACTGTTTTTT.

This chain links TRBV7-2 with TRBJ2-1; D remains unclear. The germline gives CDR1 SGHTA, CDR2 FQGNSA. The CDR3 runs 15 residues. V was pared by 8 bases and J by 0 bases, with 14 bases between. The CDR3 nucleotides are TGTGCCAGCCCCTTCCCACTGTGCTCCTACAATGAGCAGTTCTTC. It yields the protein CASPFPLCSYNEQFF.

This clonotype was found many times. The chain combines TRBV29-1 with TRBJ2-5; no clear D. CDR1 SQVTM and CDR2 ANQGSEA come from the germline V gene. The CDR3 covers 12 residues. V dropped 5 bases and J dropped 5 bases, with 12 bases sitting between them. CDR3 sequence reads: CSVLPGEETQYF. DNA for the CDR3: TGCAGCGTTCTCCCCGGAGAGGAGACCCAGTACTTC.

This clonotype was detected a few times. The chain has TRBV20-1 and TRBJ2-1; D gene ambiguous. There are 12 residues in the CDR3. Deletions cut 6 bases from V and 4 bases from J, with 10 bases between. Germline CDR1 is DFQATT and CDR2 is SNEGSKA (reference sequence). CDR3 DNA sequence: TGCAGTGCACCGGACGAATACAATGAGCAGTTCTTC. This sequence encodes CSAPDEYNEQFF.

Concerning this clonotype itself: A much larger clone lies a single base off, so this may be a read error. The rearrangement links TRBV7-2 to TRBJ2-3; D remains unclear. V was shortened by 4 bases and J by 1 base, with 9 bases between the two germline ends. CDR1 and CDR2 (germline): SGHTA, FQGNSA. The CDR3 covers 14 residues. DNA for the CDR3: TGTGCCAGCAGCTGCGGAGTAGGCACAGATACGCAGTATTTT. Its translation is CASSCGVGTDTQYF.

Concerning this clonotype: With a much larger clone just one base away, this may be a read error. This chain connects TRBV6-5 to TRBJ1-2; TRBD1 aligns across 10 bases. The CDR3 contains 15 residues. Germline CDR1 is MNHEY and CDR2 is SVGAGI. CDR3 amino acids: CAGSLSGQGRYGYTF. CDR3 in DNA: TGTGCCGGCAGCTTATCGGGACAGGGGCGCTATGGCTACACCTTC.

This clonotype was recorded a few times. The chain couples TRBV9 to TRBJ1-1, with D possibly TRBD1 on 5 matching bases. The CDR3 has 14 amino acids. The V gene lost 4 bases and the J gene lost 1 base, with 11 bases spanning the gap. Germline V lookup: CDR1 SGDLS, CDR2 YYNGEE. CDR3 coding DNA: TGTGCCAGCAGCTTGACAGCTTCGAACACTGAAGCTTTCTTT. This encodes CASSLTASNTEAFF.

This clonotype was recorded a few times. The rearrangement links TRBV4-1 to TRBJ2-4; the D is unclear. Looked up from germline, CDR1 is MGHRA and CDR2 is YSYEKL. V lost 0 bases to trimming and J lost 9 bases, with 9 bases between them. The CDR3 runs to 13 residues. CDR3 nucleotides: TGCGCCAGCAGCCAAGATGTCCAGAGCATTCAGTACTTC. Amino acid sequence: CASSQDVQSIQYF.

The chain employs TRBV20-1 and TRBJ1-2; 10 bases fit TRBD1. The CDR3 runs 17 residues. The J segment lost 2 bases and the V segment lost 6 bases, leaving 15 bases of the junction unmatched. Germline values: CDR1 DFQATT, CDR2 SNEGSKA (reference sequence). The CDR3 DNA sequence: TGCAGTGCCAAAGGGCGGGACAGGGGAGAATTCAACTATGGCTACACCTTC. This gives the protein CSAKGRDRGEFNYGYTF.

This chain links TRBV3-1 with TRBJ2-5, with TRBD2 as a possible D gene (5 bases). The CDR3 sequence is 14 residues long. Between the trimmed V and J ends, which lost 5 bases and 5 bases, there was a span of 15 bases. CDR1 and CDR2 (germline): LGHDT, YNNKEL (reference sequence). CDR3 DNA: TGTGCCAGCAGCGAACTAGGATCTGGGGAGACCCAGTACTTC. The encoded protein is CASSELGSGETQYF.

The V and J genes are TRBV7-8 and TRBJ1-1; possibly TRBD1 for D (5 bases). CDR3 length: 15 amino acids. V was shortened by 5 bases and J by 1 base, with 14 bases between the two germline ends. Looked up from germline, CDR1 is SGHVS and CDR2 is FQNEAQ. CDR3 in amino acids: CASSPRTMRNTEAFF. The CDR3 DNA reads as TGTGCCAGCAGCCCGAGGACAATGCGGAACACTGAAGCTTTCTTT.

CDR3 coding DNA: TGCGCCAGCACCACAAGGGCCGGGACGCGAAAACTGTTTTTT. Translating it yields CASTTRAGTRKLFF. The chain carries TRBV4-1 and TRBJ1-4; a possible D gene is TRBD1 (5 bases). The CDR3 length is 14 residues. Trimming took off 7 bases at V and 10 bases at J, with 19 bases between the two ends. Germline CDR1 is MGHRA and CDR2 is YSYEKL.

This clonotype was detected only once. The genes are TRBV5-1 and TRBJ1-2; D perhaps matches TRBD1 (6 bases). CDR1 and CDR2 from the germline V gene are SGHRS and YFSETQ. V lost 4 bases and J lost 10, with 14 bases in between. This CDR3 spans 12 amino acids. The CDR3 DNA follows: TGCGCCAGCAGCCCGCTGCCAGGGGTCTACACCTTC. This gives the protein CASSPLPGVYTF.

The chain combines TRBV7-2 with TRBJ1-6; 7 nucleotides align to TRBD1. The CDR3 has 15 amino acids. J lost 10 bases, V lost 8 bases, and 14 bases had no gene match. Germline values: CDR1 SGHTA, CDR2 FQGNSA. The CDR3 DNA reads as TGTGCCAGCGGGAGAACAGGGGAAGGGTGGTCACCCCTCCACTTT. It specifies CASGRTGEGWSPLHF.

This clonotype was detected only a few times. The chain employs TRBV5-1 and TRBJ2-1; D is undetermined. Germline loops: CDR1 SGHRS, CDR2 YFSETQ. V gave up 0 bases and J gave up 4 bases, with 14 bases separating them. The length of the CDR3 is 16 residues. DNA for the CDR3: TGCGCCAGCAGCTTGGGAGGACCCATCCCGTACAATGAGCAGTTCTTC. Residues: CASSLGGPIPYNEQFF. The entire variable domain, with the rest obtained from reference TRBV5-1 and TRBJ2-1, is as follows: KAGVTQTPRYLIKTRGQQVTLSCSPISGHRSVSWYQQTPGQGLQFLFEYFSETQRNKGNFPGRFSGRQFSNSRSEMNVSTLELGDSALYLCASSLGGPIPYNEQFFGPGTRLTVL.

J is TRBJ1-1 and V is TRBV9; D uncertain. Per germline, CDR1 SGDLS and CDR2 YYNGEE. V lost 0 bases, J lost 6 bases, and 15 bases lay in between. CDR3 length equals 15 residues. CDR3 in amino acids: CASSVGADAGAEAFF. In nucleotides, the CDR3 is TGTGCCAGCAGCGTAGGGGCCGACGCGGGAGCTGAAGCTTTCTTT.

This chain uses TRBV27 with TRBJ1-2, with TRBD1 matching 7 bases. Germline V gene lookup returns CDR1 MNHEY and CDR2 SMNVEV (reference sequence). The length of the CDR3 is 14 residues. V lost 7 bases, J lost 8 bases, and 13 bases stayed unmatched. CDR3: CASNLQGTVGGYTF. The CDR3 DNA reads TGTGCCAGCAACTTACAGGGGACCGTTGGAGGCTACACCTTC.

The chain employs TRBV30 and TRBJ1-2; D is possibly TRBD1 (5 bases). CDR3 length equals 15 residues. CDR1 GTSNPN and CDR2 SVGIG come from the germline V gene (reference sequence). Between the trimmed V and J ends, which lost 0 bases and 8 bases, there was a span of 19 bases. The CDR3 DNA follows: TGTGCCTGGAGTGTCTCCTTCCAGGGAGGAGGAGGCTACACCTTC. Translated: CAWSVSFQGGGGYTF.

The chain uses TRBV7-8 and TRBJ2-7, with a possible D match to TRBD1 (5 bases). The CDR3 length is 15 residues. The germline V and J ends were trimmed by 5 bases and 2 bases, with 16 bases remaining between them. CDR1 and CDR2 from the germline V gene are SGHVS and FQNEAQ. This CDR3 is CASSQGTERTYEQYF. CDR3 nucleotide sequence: TGTGCCAGCAGCCAGGGAACTGAGAGGACCTACGAGCAGTACTTC. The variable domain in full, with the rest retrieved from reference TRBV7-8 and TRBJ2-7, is GAGVSQSPRYKVAKRGQDVALRCDPISGHVSLFWYQQALGQGPEFLTYFQNEAQLDKSGLPSDRFFAERPEGSVSTLKIQRTQQEDSAVYLCASSQGTERTYEQYFGPGTRLTVT.

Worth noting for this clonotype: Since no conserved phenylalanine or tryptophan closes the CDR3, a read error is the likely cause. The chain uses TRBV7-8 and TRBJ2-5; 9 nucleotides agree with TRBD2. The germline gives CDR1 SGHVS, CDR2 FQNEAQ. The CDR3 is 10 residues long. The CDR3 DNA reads TGCGCCAGCGGGGGGGAGACCCAGTACTTA. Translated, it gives CASGGETQYL.

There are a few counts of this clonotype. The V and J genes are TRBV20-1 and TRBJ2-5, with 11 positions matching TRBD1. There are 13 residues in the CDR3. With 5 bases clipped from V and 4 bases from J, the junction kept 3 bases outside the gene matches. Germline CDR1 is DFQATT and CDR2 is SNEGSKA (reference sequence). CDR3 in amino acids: CSAWDRGGETQYF. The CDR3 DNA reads TGCAGTGCTTGGGACAGGGGGGGAGAGACCCAGTACTTC.

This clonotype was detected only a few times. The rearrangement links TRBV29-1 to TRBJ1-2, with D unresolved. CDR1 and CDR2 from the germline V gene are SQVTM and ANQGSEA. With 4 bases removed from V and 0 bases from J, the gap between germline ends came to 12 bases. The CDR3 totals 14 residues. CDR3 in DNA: TGCAGCGTTGTGGGTAATGTAGCTAACTATGGCTACACCTTC. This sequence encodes CSVVGNVANYGYTF. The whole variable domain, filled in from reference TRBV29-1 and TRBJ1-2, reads SAVISQKPSRDICQRGTSLTIQCQVDSQVTMMFWYRQQPGQSLTLIATANQGSEATYESGFVIDKFPISRPNLTFSTLTVSNMSPEDSSIYLCSVVGNVANYGYTFGSGTRLTVV.

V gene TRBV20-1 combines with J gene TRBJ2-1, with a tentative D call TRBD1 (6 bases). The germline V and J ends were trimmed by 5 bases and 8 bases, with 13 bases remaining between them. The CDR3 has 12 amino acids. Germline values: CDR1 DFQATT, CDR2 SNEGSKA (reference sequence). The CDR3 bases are TGCAGTGCTCCCGGGACACAGGATGAGCAGTTCTTC. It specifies CSAPGTQDEQFF.

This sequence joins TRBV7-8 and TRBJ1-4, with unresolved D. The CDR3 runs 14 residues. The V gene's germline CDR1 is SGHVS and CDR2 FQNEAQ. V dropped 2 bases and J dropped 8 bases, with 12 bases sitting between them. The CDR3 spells CASSLMVPGEKLFF. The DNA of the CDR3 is TGTGCCAGCAGCTTAATGGTGCCTGGGGAAAAACTGTTTTTT.

The CDR3 nucleotides are TGCAGTGCTCTAGGACGATTCGGGGCCAACGTCCTGACTTTC. This encodes CSALGRFGANVLTF. The chain has TRBV20-1 and TRBJ2-6; D gene ambiguous. V dropped 5 bases and J dropped 4 bases, with 12 bases sitting between them. The length of the CDR3 is 14 residues. Germline-derived CDR1 and CDR2 are DFQATT and SNEGSKA (reference sequence).

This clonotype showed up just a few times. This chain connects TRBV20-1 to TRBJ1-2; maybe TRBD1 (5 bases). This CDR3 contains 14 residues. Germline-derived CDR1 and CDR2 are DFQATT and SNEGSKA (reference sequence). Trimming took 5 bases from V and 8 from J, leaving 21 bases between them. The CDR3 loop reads CSAPYRGGEKGYTF. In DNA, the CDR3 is TGCAGTGCTCCGTACCGGGGGGGGGAAAAGGGCTACACCTTC.

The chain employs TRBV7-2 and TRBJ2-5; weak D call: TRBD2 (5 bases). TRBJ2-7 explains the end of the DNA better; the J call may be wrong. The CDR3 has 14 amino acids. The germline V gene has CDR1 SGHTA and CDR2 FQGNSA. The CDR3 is CASSLRTRSLEQYF. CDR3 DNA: TGTGCCAGCAGCTTAAGGACTCGGTCCCTCGAGCAGTACTTC.